The 10 T cell receptor beta chains in this list originate from one sample, sequenced in a study of blood T cells in healthy people across ages. The second PCR ran about 7 to 12 cycles with a sample-barcoded 5' primer and J-beta primers. A single record per CDR3 protein comes from TCRdb applying MiXCR to the 5' RACE reads. The table includes 600,000 to 1,000,000 distinct CDR3 sequences, roughly 25% detected once. These sequences were also reported in another study, on T cells of mothers and their children.

The sample was blood. These receptors originate from a boy aged 5-17 years in good health.

This clonotype was detected a few times. The genes are TRBV9 and TRBJ2-7, with D unclear. The germline V gene has CDR1 SGDLS and CDR2 YYNGEE. There are 12 residues in the CDR3. V lost 2 bases to trimming and J lost 6 bases, with 9 bases between them. CDR3 coding DNA: TGTGCCAGCAGCGTTAACTTGGGCGAGCAGTACTTC. Residues: CASSVNLGEQYF.

This chain connects TRBV9 to TRBJ1-1, with D unresolved. The CDR3 contains 13 residues. Germline V lookup: CDR1 SGDLS, CDR2 YYNGEE. V lost 3 bases, J lost 5 bases, and 11 bases lay in between. The CDR3 spells CASSARGVTEAFF. Written as DNA, the CDR3 is TGTGCCAGCAGCGCCCGGGGAGTAACTGAAGCTTTCTTT.

The genes are TRBV20-1 and TRBJ2-3; 15 bases are shared with TRBD2. The CDR3 totals 17 residues. CDR1 is DFQATT and CDR2 is SNEGSKA in the germline V gene (reference sequence). Germline trimming cut 6 bases from V and 0 bases from J; bases unmatched to any gene: 7. CDR3 in amino acids: CSARGLAGGPSTDTQYF. As DNA, the CDR3 is TGCAGTGCGCGAGGACTAGCGGGAGGGCCTAGCACAGATACGCAGTATTTT.

The table lists this clonotype with a few counts. The chain recombines TRBV2 with TRBJ1-5, with TRBD1 as a possible D gene (5 bases). Germline V CDR1 and CDR2: SNHLY, FYNNEI. Trimming cost V 2 bases and J 2 bases, with 7 bases left between them. The CDR3 spans 14 residues. CDR3 sequence: CASSEMTGNQPQHF. The CDR3 region has the DNA TGTGCCAGCAGTGAAATGACAGGCAATCAGCCCCAGCATTTT.

This clonotype has just a few counts. The chain uses TRBV24-1 and TRBJ2-3; possibly TRBD1 or TRBD2 for D (5 bases each). The CDR3 sequence is 18 residues long. Trimming left V 4 bases short and J 0 bases short, with 19 bases between. Germline V gives CDR1 KGHDR, CDR2 SFDVKD. CDR3 DNA sequence: TGTGCCACCAGTGACGTGAGGGGCGCTAGCCCTAGCACAGATACGCAGTATTTT. Its protein is CATSDVRGASPSTDTQYF.

This clonotype has a handful of counts. The genes are TRBV18 and TRBJ1-1, with D possibly TRBD1 on 6 matching bases. This CDR3 is built from 15 residues. CDR1 is KGHSH, CDR2 LQKENI, per germline. Trimming left V 2 bases short and J 1 base short, with 11 bases between. The CDR3 DNA is TGTGCCAGCTCACCATCAAAAGGGGGGAACACTGAAGCTTTCTTT. Its translation is CASSPSKGGNTEAFF.

V gene TRBV7-2 combines with J gene TRBJ2-7; D remains unclear. Germline assignment: CDR1 SGHTA and CDR2 FQGNSA. Trimming shortened V by 1 base and J by 0 bases, and 10 bases separated the two germline ends. The CDR3 is 15 residues long. CDR3 bases: TGTGCCAGCAGCTTAGAAGGCGGTCCCTCCTACGAGCAGTACTTC. Encoded protein: CASSLEGGPSYEQYF.

The chain couples TRBV7-8 to TRBJ2-3; 7 bases line up with TRBD2. This CDR3 comprises 15 residues. Germline assignment: CDR1 SGHVS and CDR2 FQNEAQ. V trimming: 3 bases; J trimming: 0 bases; junction bases outside the gene matches: 3. The CDR3, as DNA: TGTGCCAGCAGCTTGCGGGAGATAAGCACAGATACGCAGTATTTT. Translation: CASSLREISTDTQYF. The full variable domain, its missing parts supplied by reference TRBV7-8 and TRBJ2-3, is GAGVSQSPRYKVAKRGQDVALRCDPISGHVSLFWYQQALGQGPEFLTYFQNEAQLDKSGLPSDRFFAERPEGSVSTLKIQRTQQEDSAVYLCASSLREISTDTQYFGPGTRLTVL.

In DNA form, the CDR3 reads TGTGCCAGCAGCCCGAAGAGGGGAGCTTTCTTT. This encodes CASSPKRGAFF. The V gene is TRBV12-3 or TRBV12-4, the J gene TRBJ1-1; D perhaps matches TRBD1 (5 bases). Trimming left V 6 bases short and J 10 bases short, with 12 bases between. The CDR3 consists of 11 residues.

This clonotype was detected only a few times. The chain links TRBV27 to TRBJ2-2; unclear D gene. There are 15 residues in the CDR3. V lost 8 bases and J 5 bases, leaving 18 bases between the germline ends. Looked up from germline, CDR1 is MNHEY and CDR2 is SMNVEV (reference sequence). CDR3 loop: CASAQDGSWTGELFF. Here the CDR3 DNA reads TGTGCCAGCGCCCAGGACGGTTCTTGGACCGGGGAGCTGTTTTTT.